These 4 T cell receptor beta chains were all obtained from the same sample, sequenced in a study of cytomegalovirus exposure and HLA in healthy donors. With 60 Vbeta and 13 Jbeta primers, the PCR was carried out. Libraries were prepared by immunoSEQ multiplex PCR; TCRdb keeps only in-frame clonotypes and omits some of them. The sample data list approximately 75,000 clones. Sequenced sample: PBMCs. The receptors come from a man aged 40-55 years in good health and CMV-seronegative.

The V call is TRBV15, the J call TRBJ2-1, with D possibly TRBD2 on 7 matching bases. Germline loops: CDR1 LNHNV, CDR2 YYDKDF (reference sequence). The CDR3 loop spans 13 amino acids. Trimming pared 0 bases from V and 15 bases from J, leaving 15 bases between. The chain's CDR3 is CATSRDGGLAVFF. The CDR3 region has the DNA TGTGCCACCAGCAGAGATGGGGGGCTAGCGGTGTTCTTC. The complete variable domain, with remaining parts taken from reference TRBV15 and TRBJ2-1, reads DAMVIQNPRYQVTQFGKPVTLSCSQTLNHNVMYWYQQKSSQAPKLLFHYYDKDFNNEADTPDNFQSRRPNTSFCFLDIRSPGLGDTAMYLCATSRDGGLAVFFGPGTRLTVL.

The chain links TRBV7-2 to TRBJ2-7; 7 bases align to TRBD2. The CDR3 has 15 amino acids. Trimming cost V 3 bases and J 0 bases; bases outside gene matches: 5. Germline-derived CDR1 and CDR2 are SGHTA and FQGNSA. The CDR3 DNA reads TGTGCCAGCAGCTTGCATGGGGACTACTCCTACGAGCAGTACTTC. Amino acid sequence: CASSLHGDYSYEQYF. Supplemented by reference TRBV7-2 and TRBJ2-7, the full variable domain reads GAGVSQSPSNKVTEKGKDVELRCDPISGHTALYWYRQSLGQGLEFLIYFQGNSAPDKSGLPSDRFSAERTGGSVSTLTIQRTQQEDSAVYLCASSLHGDYSYEQYFGPGTRLTVT.

This chain joins TRBV9 and TRBJ2-2, with 10 bases identical to TRBD2. J gave up 4 bases and V 1 base, and 7 bases lay outside the gene matches. Per germline, CDR1 SGDLS and CDR2 YYNGEE. CDR3 length: 17 amino acids. CDR3 DNA sequence: TGTGCCAGCAGCGTAACAAGCGGGGGGGCCCGCACCGGGGAGCTGTTTTTT. This translates into CASSVTSGGARTGELFF.

The chain is built from TRBV7-2 and TRBJ1-1, with D possibly being TRBD1 (5 bases). Germline lookup yields CDR1 SGHTA and CDR2 FQGNSA. This CDR3 has 15 amino acids. V was shortened by 4 bases and J by 6 bases, with 18 bases between the two germline ends. CDR3 sequence: CASSSNTWGRAEAFF. CDR3 sequence (DNA): TGTGCCAGCAGCTCCAACACTTGGGGCAGGGCTGAAGCTTTCTTT.